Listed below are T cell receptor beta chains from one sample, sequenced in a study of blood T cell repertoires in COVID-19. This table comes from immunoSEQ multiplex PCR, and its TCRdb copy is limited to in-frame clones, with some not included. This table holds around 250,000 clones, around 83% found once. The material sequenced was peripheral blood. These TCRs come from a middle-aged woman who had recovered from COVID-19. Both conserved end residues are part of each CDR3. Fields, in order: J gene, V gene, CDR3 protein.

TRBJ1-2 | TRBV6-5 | CASSPFIRSGYTF
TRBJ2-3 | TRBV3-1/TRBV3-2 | CASSGRSGVADTQYF
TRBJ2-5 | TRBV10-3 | CAISDVQTSGGKETQYF
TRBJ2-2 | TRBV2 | CASSDPSPNTGELFF
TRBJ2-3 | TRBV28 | CASSSTLDTQYF
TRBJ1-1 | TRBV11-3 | CASGKSRSSNSAGGRGAFF
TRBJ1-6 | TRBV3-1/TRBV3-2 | CASGSANSPLHF
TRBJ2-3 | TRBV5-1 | CASSPQRGGTDTQYF
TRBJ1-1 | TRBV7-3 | CASSEQGNTEAFF
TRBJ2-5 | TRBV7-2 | CASSLAPAVIQTQYF
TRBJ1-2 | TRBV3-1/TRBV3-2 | CASSLTPQGNYGYTF
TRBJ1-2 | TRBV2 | CASSLTGVTNYGYTF
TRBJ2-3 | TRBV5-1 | CASSTGQTTDTQYF
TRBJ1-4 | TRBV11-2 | CASSLARQSEKLFF
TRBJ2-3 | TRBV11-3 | CASSLGGADTQYF
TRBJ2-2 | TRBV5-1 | CASGQQGADTGELFF
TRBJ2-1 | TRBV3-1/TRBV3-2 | CASSQAGYNEQFF
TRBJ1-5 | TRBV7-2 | CASSAQPRGNQPQHF
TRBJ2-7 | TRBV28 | CASSQTKQGNSYEQYF
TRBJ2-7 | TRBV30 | CAWSAGGEQYF
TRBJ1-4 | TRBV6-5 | CATRGLANEKLFF
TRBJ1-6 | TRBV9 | CASSTNQAITYNSPLHF
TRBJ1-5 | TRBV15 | CATSRALMEANQPQHF
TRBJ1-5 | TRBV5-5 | CASSFGSSWGNQPQHF
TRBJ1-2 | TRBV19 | CASSCNTGTGFVYGYTF
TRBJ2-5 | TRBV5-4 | CASSLGGLGGETQYF
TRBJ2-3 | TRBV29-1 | CSVEGGVSTDTQYF
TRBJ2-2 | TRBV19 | CASRSGVTTGELFF
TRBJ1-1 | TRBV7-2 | CASSQSGGWNTEAFF
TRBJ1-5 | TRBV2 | CASSGQGINQPQHF
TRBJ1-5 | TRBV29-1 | CSVQNGQRQPQHF
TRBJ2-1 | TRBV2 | CASRILDPNNEQFF
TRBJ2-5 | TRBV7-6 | CASSFHGLAGPETQYF
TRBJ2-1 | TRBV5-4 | CASSLGGQIEQFF
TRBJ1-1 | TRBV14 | CASSRQQNTEAFF
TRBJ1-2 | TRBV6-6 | CASSYPTDYENTF
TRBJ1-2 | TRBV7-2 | CASSFTPGGYTF
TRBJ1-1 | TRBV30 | CAWSVLSGAFF
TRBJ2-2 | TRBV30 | CAWGGQGGTGELFF
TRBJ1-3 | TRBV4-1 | CASSQEGQGVMGSSGNTIYF
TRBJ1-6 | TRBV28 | CASSLWGLGGKRSPLHF
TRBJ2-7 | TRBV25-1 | CASSGTLASYEQYF
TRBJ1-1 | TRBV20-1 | CSARGGREAFF
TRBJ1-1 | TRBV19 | CASTGVMNTEAFF
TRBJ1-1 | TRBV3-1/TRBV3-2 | CASSLQGGGETEAFF
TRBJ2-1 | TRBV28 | CASSPSSSGRSYNEQFF
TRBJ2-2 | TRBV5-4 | CASSQGLAVNTGELFF
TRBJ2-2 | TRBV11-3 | CASSPRTGVAGELFF
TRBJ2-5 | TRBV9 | CASSVWDFPGETQYF
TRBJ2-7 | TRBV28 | CASSTGDGEQYF
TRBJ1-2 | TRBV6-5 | CATSYEAPGYTF
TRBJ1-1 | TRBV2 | CASSVTVSNTEAFF
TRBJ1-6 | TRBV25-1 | CASSDPGGGSPLHF
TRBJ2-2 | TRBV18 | CASSPYQLSGGDTGELFF
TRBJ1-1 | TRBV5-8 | CASSLQYTEAFF